Below, 10 T cell receptor beta chains from the same sample are listed, as sequenced in a study of blood T cell repertoires in COVID-19. Produced via immunoSEQ multiplex PCR; TCRdb's table is partial and in-frame only. This table has hundreds of thousands of clones, around 90% appearing once. Material: peripheral blood. Receptors originate from a woman aged 30 to 39 with acute or convalescent COVID-19.

V and J are TRBV7-3 and TRBJ2-7; the match to TRBD2 covers 11 bases. V lost 0 bases, J lost 1 base, and 2 bases stayed unmatched. The CDR3 sequence is 16 residues long. The germline V gene encodes CDR1 SGHTA and CDR2 FQGTGA. The CDR3 here is CASSLTGTSGSYEQYF. Written as DNA, the CDR3 is TGTGCCAGCAGCTTAACAGGGACTAGCGGATCCTACGAGCAGTACTTC.

The gene calls are TRBV6-6 and TRBJ1-1; D is unresolved. The germline V gene has CDR1 MNHNY and CDR2 SVGAGI (reference sequence). The CDR3 consists of 10 residues. V dropped 6 bases and J dropped 9 bases, with 8 bases sitting between them. CDR3 amino acids: CASSTVKAFF. CDR3 sequence (DNA): TGTGCCAGCAGCACAGTTAAAGCTTTCTTT.

The rearrangement joins TRBV9 to TRBJ2-5; TRBD2 aligns across 10 bases. Per the germline V gene, CDR1 is SGDLS and CDR2 is YYNGEE. The CDR3 consists of 15 residues. The J segment lost 2 bases and the V segment lost 4 bases, leaving 5 bases of the junction unmatched. Written as DNA, the CDR3 is TGTGCCAGCAGCCCGGCTAGCGGGGGTCAAGAGACCCAGTACTTC. It translates to CASSPASGGQETQYF.

The chain uses TRBV6-5 and TRBJ2-7; 12 bases are a match to TRBD2. The V gene's germline CDR1 is MNHEY and CDR2 SVGAGI. The junction had 1 base not matched to a gene; V was cut back by 6 bases and J by 1 base. The CDR3 has 14 amino acids. The chain's CDR3 is CASRLAGGSYEQYF. CDR3 in DNA: TGTGCCAGCAGGCTAGCGGGAGGGTCCTACGAGCAGTACTTC.

The J gene is TRBJ1-2, the V gene TRBV6-5; 7 nucleotides agree with TRBD1. Losses at the gene ends were 5 bases for V and 0 bases for J; bases not matched to a gene: 3. CDR1 and CDR2 (germline): MNHEY, SVGAGI. The CDR3 has 14 amino acids. CDR3 residues: CASSRDSTNYGYTF. CDR3 DNA sequence: TGTGCCAGCAGTCGGGACAGCACTAACTATGGCTACACCTTC.

The rearrangement joins TRBV6-2 or TRBV6-3 to TRBJ2-3; 10 nucleotides align to TRBD2. From germline, CDR1 is MNHEY and CDR2 SVGEGT. V trimming: 7 bases; J trimming: 1 base; junction bases outside the gene matches: 5. This CDR3 has 15 amino acids. CDR3 amino acids: CASNPSGSGTDTQYF. The CDR3 coding sequence is TGTGCCAGCAACCCTAGCGGGAGCGGCACAGATACGCAGTATTTT.

The chain links TRBV6-2 or TRBV6-3 to TRBJ2-1; TRBD2 matches 10 bases. The J segment lost 9 bases and the V segment lost 2 bases, leaving 4 bases of the junction unmatched. The germline CDR1 and CDR2 sequences are MNHEY and SVGEGT. This CDR3 is built from 14 residues. CDR3 DNA sequence: TGTGCCAGCAGTTACAAGCGGGAGGGCGTTGAGCAGTTCTTC. It specifies CASSYKREGVEQFF.

DNA for the CDR3: TGTGCCAGCAGCTTACTTGAGACACTCGTAGCCAAAAACATTCAGTACTTC. This gives the protein CASSLLETLVAKNIQYF. This chain connects TRBV5-8 to TRBJ2-4; D unresolved. The CDR3 consists of 17 residues. V was shortened by 2 bases and J by 0 bases, with 15 bases between the two germline ends. Germline V gene lookup returns CDR1 SGHTS and CDR2 YDEGEE.

The V and J genes are TRBV4-3 and TRBJ2-1; D gene uncertain. V gave up 2 bases and J gave up 6 bases, with 14 bases separating them. This CDR3 has 15 amino acids. Germline-derived CDR1 and CDR2 are LGHNA and YSLEER. CDR3 in amino acids: CASSQRPNLGNEQFF. CDR3 bases: TGCGCCAGCAGCCAACGGCCTAATCTAGGCAATGAGCAGTTCTTC.

The rearrangement links TRBV7-2 to TRBJ1-2; TRBD1 matches 8 bases. V gave up 5 bases and J gave up 7 bases; unmatched junction bases: 18. Per germline, CDR1 SGHTA and CDR2 FQGNSA. This CDR3 spans 17 amino acids. As DNA, the CDR3 is TGTGCCAGCAGCACCCCCATCGGTAGGGCAGGGGGCAGTGGCTACACCTTC. This sequence encodes CASSTPIGRAGGSGYTF.